This TCR beta chain was profiled in a study of blood T cell repertoires in COVID-19. Clones were sequenced by immunoSEQ multiplex PCR, and TCRdb holds only the in-frame ones, with some missing. The sample has about 280,000 clones, approximately 86% seen once. This sequence originates from a young man with active or convalescent COVID-19. The sample was peripheral blood.

CDR3 sequence reads: CASSMGQISNQPQHF. In DNA form, the CDR3 reads TGTGCCAGTAGTATGGGACAGATTAGCAATCAGCCCCAGCATTTT. This chain joins TRBV19 and TRBJ1-5; 7 bases agree with TRBD1. Germline V CDR1 and CDR2: LNHDA, SQIVND (reference sequence). CDR3 size: 15 residues. V shed 3 bases and J 0 bases; nucleotides not matched to a gene: 2.